Reported below is one TCR beta chain. What it binds is unknown. Germline V gives CDR1 MNHNS, CDR2 SASEGT. The CDR3 sequence is 14 residues long. V dropped 3 bases and J dropped 4 bases, with 10 bases sitting between them. This entry comes from a study of cytomegalovirus exposure and HLA in healthy donors. Primers included in the PCR were 60 Vbeta and 13 Jbeta primers. Sequencing used immunoSEQ multiplex PCR; TCRdb keeps in-frame clones, though not all of them. Of about 100,000 clones in the sample, roughly 80% are singletons; the top ten hold less than 9.5%. Study results and caveats: HLA restriction was apparent for most CMV-associated TCR beta chains in a later analysis. Later work associated fewer than 20,000 TCR beta sequences with HLA alleles at 0.05 false discovery rate. Cytomegalovirus-associated status was assigned to about 150 TCR beta chains. In a later analysis, productive TCRs from donors in an Asian-associated ancestry cluster reportedly carried fewer N-insertions than the cohort mean.

The receptor was isolated from a man in his fifties or sixties in good health and CMV-seropositive. Sequenced: PBMCs. The chain recombines TRBV6-1 with TRBJ1-5; D is unresolved. The CDR3, as DNA: TGTGCCAGCAGTGACGGGGTCCGGAATCAGCCCCAGCATTTT. As protein: CASSDGVRNQPQHF.